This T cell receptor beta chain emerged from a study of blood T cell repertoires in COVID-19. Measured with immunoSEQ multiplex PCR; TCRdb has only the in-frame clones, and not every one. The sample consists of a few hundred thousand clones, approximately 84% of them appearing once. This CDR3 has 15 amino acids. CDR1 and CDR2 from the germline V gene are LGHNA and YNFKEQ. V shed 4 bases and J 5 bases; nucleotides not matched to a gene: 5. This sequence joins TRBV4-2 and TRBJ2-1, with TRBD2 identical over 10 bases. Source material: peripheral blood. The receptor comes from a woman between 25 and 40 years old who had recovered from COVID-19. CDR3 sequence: CASSLTGTSDNEQFF. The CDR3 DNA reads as TGTGCCAGCAGCCTGACCGGGACTAGCGACAATGAGCAGTTCTTC.